This T cell receptor beta chain was obtained from a study of graft-versus-host responses after intestinal transplantation (dated by TCRdb to the early 2020s). For context, the study as a whole: The transplants that recipients got were multivisceral, liver-intestinal, or isolated intestinal. All recipients received anti-thymocyte globulin induction followed by maintenance tacrolimus and steroids for three to four years. Graft-versus-host and host-versus-graft alloreactive T cell clones were tracked in the graft, circulation and bone marrow after intestinal transplantation using bulk TCR-beta CDR3 sequencing. To identify alloreactive clones, pre-transplant mixed lymphocyte reaction products were sequenced and then compared with unstimulated pre-transplant donor and recipient T cells. A cohort of about 26 intestinal transplant recipients, including one retransplant, was enrolled, and a few patients lacking pretransplant specimens were excluded. Donor T cell macrochimerism was defined as a peak of at least 4% donor T cells among recipient peripheral blood mononuclear cells. Samples from a few later patients were sequenced in-house on an Illumina MiSeq with MiXCR processing rather than by the commercial service.

CDR1 and CDR2 were assigned from the germline V gene as MRHNA and SNTAGT. The CDR3 contains 14 residues, cysteine and phenylalanine counted. The sequence is cut down to CDR3 DNA, 42 bases in frame from base 1. Relative to germline, V is 0 bases shorter and J is 3 bases shorter, with 9 bases between their ends. For this clone: Its antigen target is currently unknown. No base qualities exist here, and no much larger clone lies one base off it.

Study-level results and caveats: The relatively low number and heterogeneity of intestinal transplant patients limited the conclusions. Early after transplant, declines in HvG clones were associated with peak levels of circulating GvH clones. GvH clones turned up in recipient bone marrow, with some appearing earlier in ileal mucosa or blood, a pattern consistent with an intestinal mucosal origin. High GvH to HvG T cell clonal ratios were observed in the allografts of patients with donor T cell macrochimerism.

Intraepithelial and lamina propria lymphocytes were isolated from graft specimens using dithiothreitol, EDTA incubations and collagenase D digestion. Serial intestinal graft biopsy specimens collected up to 600 days after transplant underwent bulk TCR-beta sequencing. The protocol used for the library was the immunoSEQ multiplex PCR assay. For most patients, genomic DNA was subjected to high-throughput TCR-beta CDR3 sequencing by Adaptive Biotechnologies. Per the original workflow: Adaptive's ImmunoSEQ software supplied the TCR sequencing data for 18 patients, while MiXCR and VDJtools were used to process three other patients. CDR3 nucleotide sequences shared between donor and recipient were removed because the origin of such sequences could not be assigned. Alloreactive clones required at least 2-fold expansion over unstimulated cells and minimum CFSE-low frequency of 0.002% (template counts) or 0.001% (read counts). Clones detected in sequenced pre-transplant spleen, lymph node, or MLR CFSE-low populations of the donor or recipient were defined as mappable. The cumulative frequency of alloreactive clones was calculated as a percentage of all sequences, weighted by copy number. The immuneACCESS repertoire file appears here via TCRdb, limited to in-frame rearrangements. These files lack a portion of the clones; in checked studies, under half of the deficit traces to unresolved V genes, and the cause of the others is not known. D and trimming were read from the DNA, whereas the V and J calls and clone size are those reported in that table. For this sample there are fewer than 15,000 clones; under 70% appear just once. In total, the top ten clones hold around 10% of the sample.

The TCR originated in a human patient who received an intestinal transplant, so some T cells may come from the graft donor. The sequence is built from TRBV6-4 and TRBJ2-7; the D gene is perhaps TRBD2, on 6 matching bases. The sample in question was ileum tissue, obtained just over 650 days after intestinal transplantation. The DNA sequence is as follows: TGTGCCAGCAGTGACTCGAGGGGAGGCTACGAGCAGTACTTC. Its coded protein is CASSDSRGGYEQYF.